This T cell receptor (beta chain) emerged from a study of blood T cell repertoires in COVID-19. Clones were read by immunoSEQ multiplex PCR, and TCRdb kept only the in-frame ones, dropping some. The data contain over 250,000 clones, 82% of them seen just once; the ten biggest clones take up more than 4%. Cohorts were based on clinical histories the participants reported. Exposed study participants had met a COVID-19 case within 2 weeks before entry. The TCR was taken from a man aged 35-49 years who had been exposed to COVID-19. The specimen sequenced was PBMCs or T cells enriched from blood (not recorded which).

The DNA of the CDR3 is TGTGCCTGGACCGGGACTGGCTCTGGAAACACCATATATTTT. Translated: CAWTGTGSGNTIYF. V and J are TRBV30 and TRBJ1-3, with D maybe TRBD1 (5 bases). CDR1 is GTSNPN and CDR2 is SVGIG in the germline V gene (reference sequence). CDR3 size: 14 residues. Trimming shortened V by 4 bases and J by 0 bases, and 10 bases separated the two germline ends.